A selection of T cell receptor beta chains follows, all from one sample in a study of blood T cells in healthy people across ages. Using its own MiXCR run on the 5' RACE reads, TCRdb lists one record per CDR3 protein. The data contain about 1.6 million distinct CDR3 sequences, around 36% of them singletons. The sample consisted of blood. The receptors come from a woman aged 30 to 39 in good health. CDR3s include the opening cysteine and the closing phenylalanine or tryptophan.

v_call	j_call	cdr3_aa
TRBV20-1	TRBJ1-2	CSTRMGYTF
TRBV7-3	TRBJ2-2	CASSLNPGTGNTGEPFF
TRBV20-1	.	CSVEGDGGEQYF
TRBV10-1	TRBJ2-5	CASSEHGTSGTETQYF
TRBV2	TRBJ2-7	CASRREGATEQYF
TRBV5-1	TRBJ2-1	CASSPTDSYNEQFF
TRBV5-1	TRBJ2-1	CASSLAPQGQGYNEQFF
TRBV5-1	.	CASSTGRSKTQYF
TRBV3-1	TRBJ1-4	CASSRGAGEKLFF
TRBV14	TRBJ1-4	CASSQESYRTNEKLFF
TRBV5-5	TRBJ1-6	CASSLMIGRTNSPLHF
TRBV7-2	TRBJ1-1	CASSLDVRNTEAFF
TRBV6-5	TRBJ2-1	CASSKPGLEQFF
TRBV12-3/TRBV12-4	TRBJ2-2	CASSLALAGGTGELFF
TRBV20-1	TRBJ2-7	CSALEAGLAFNEQYF
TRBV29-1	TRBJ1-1	CSVGGGYGGTEAFF
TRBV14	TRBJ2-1	CASSQDIGGLSQFF
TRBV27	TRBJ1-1	CASSLTPGRNTEAFF
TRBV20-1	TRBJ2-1	CSAGGGTPGSYNEQFF
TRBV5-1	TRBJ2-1	CASSSGSLAGGYEQFF
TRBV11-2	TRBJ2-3	CASSFAREVSDTQYF
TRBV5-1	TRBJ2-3	CASSLALVGTSTDTQYF